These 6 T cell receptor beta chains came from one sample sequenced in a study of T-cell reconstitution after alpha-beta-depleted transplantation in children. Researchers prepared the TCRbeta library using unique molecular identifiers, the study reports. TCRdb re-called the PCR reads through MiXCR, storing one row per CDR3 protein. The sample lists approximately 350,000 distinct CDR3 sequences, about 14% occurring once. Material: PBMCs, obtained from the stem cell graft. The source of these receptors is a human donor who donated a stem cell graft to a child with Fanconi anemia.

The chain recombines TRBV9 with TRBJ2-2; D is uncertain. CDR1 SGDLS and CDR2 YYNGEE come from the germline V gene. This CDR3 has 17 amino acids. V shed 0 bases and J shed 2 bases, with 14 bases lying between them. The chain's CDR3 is CASSVARGSLNTGELFF. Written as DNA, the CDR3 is TGTGCCAGCAGCGTAGCTCGCGGAAGTCTTAACACCGGGGAGCTGTTTTTT.

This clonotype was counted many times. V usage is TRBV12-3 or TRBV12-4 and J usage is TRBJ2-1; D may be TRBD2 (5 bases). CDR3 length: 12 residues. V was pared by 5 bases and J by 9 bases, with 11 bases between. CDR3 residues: CASSPGDTEQFF. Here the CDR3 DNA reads TGTGCCAGCAGTCCCGGGGATACTGAGCAGTTCTTC.

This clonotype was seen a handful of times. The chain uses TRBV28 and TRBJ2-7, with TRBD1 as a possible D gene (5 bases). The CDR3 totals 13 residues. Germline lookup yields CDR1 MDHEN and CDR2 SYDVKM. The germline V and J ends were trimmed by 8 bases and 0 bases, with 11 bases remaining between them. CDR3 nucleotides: TGTGCCAGCCAGGGTACGAGCTCCTACGAGCAGTACGTC. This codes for CASQGTSSYEQYV.

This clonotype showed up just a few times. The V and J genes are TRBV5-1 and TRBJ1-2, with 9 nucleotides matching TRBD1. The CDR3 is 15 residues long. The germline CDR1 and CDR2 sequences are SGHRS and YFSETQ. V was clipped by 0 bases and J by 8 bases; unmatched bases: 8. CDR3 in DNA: TGCGCCAGCAGCTTGGGGGACAGGGATTCGGGAGGCTACACCTTC. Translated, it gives CASSLGDRDSGGYTF.

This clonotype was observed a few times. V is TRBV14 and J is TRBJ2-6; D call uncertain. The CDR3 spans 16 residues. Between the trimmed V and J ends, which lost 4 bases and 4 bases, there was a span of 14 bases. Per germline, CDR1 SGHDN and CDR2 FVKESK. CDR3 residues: CASSPYKGPGANVLTF. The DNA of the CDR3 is TGTGCCAGCAGCCCCTATAAAGGGCCCGGGGCCAACGTCCTGACTTTC.

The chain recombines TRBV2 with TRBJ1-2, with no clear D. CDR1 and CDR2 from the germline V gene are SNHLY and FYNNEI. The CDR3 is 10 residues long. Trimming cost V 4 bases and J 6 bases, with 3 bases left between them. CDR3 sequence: CASSGNGYTF. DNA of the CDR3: TGTGCCAGCAGTGGTAATGGCTACACCTTC.